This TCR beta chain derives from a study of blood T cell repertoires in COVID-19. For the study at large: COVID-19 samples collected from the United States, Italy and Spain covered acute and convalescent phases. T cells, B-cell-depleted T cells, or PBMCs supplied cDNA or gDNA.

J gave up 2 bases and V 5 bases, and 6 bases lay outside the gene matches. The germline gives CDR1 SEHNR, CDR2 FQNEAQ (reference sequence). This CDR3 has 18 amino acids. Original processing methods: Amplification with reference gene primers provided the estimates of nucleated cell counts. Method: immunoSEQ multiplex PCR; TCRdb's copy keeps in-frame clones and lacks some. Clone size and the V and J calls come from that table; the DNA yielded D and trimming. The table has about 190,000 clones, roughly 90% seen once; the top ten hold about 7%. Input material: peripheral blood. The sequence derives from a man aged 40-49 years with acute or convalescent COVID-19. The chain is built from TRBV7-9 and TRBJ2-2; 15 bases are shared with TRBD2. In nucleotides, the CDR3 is TGTGCCAGCAGCGACCGGACTAGCGGGGGGGGTAACACCGGGGAGCTGTTTTTT. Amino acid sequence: CASSDRTSGGGNTGELFF.